This passage covers 9 T cell receptor beta chains from one sample sequenced in a study of blood T cell repertoires in COVID-19. Clones were read by immunoSEQ multiplex PCR, and TCRdb kept only the in-frame ones, dropping some. Of 130,000 to 150,000 clones in the sample, roughly 82% were seen once. The sequenced material came from peripheral blood. These receptors originate from a man between 60 and 75 years old with active or convalescent COVID-19.

CDR3 nucleotides: TGTGCCTGGAGTGTCGGACAGGGGGTTCATGGCTACACCTTC. Translation gives CAWSVGQGVHGYTF. The V and J genes are TRBV30 and TRBJ1-2; 10 bases match TRBD1. Trimming took 0 bases from V and 6 from J; bases not matched to a gene: 4. CDR1 and CDR2 from the germline V gene are GTSNPN and SVGIG (reference sequence). This CDR3 is 14 amino acids long.

This chain uses TRBV4-1 with TRBJ2-1; D remains unclear. Germline CDR1 MGHRA, CDR2 YSYEKL. Trimming took off 1 base at V and 3 bases at J, with 7 bases between the two ends. The CDR3 loop spans 14 amino acids. The CDR3 sequence: CASSQVTSYNEQFF. The CDR3 bases are TGCGCCAGCAGCCAAGTTACGAGCTACAATGAGCAGTTCTTC.

The gene calls are TRBV19 and TRBJ1-5; D gene unclear. V was clipped by 6 bases and J by 0 bases, with 9 bases between them. Germline lookup yields CDR1 LNHDA and CDR2 SQIVND (reference sequence). The length of the CDR3 is 14 residues. The CDR3, as DNA: TGTGCCAGTAGCTCCAGATTTAGCAATCAGCCCCAGCATTTT. It yields the protein CASSSRFSNQPQHF.

This clone was counted only a few times. The chain couples TRBV7-9 to TRBJ1-2; D gene ambiguous. Between the trimmed V and J ends, which lost 1 base and 4 bases, there was a span of 10 bases. The CDR3 spans 14 residues. Germline CDR1 SEHNR, CDR2 FQNEAQ (reference sequence). CDR3 DNA: TGTGCCAGCAGCTTAGTTTTGACGGGCTATGGCTACACCTTC. This sequence encodes CASSLVLTGYGYTF.

The rearrangement uses TRBV15 and TRBJ1-4; 10 bases are shared with TRBD1. CDR1 is LNHNV, CDR2 YYDKDF, per germline (reference sequence). Losses at the gene ends were 0 bases for V and 7 bases for J; bases not matched to a gene: 8. The CDR3 contains 17 residues. The CDR3 spells CATSRERDRGIGEKLFF. As DNA, the CDR3 is TGTGCCACCAGCAGAGAGCGGGACAGGGGTATTGGTGAAAAACTGTTTTTT.

The rearrangement uses TRBV11-3 and TRBJ1-1; no clear D. Germline CDR1 reads SGHNT; CDR2 reads YENEEA. V lost 0 bases and J 7 bases, leaving 15 bases between the germline ends. The CDR3 has 15 amino acids. CDR3 protein: CASSLDRPGLGEAFF. The CDR3, as DNA: TGTGCCAGCAGCTTAGATCGTCCGGGATTGGGTGAAGCTTTCTTT.

The chain carries TRBV2 and TRBJ1-6, with TRBD1 as a possible D gene (5 bases). V lost 6 bases and J 5 bases, leaving 17 bases between the germline ends. The CDR3 runs to 16 residues. Germline V gene lookup returns CDR1 SNHLY and CDR2 FYNNEI. CDR3 amino acids: CASRLQETRNNSPLHF. Written as DNA, the CDR3 is TGTGCCAGCAGGCTACAGGAAACTCGGAATAATTCACCCCTCCACTTT.

This clone occurred a few times. The V call is TRBV19, the J call TRBJ1-1, with 7 bases aligning to TRBD1. This CDR3 region has 13 residues. Germline assignment: CDR1 LNHDA and CDR2 SQIVND (reference sequence). With V trimmed by 6 bases and J by 11 bases, 12 bases remained unmatched. The CDR3 coding sequence is TGTGCCAGTAGCGACAAGACAGGGTCGGATGCTTTCTTT. Protein product: CASSDKTGSDAFF.

The chain recombines TRBV6-5 with TRBJ1-2, with TRBD1 matching over 7 bases. Trimming took 2 bases from V and 2 from J; bases not matched to a gene: 5. Germline CDR1 reads MNHEY; CDR2 reads SVGAGI. The CDR3 covers 15 residues. This CDR3 is CASSYTTGQNYGYTF. The CDR3, as DNA: TGTGCCAGCAGTTACACAACGGGACAGAACTATGGCTACACCTTC.